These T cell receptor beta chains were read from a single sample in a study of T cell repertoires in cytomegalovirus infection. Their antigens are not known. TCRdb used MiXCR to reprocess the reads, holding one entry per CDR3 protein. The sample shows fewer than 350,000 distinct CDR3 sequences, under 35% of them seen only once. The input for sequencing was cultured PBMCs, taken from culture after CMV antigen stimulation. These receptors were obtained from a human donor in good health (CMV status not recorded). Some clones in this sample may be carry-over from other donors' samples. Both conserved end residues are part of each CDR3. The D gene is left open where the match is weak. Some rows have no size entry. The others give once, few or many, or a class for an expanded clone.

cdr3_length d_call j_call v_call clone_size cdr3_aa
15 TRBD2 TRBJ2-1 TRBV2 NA CASSMLAGGPHEQFF
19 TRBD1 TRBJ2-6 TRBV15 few CATSTTGQGPLSGANVLTF
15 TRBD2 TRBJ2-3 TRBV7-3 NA CASSPEGLAGVMQYF
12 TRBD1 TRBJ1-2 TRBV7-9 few CASSQDRAGYTF
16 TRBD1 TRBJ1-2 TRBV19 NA CASSMSGDRDNYGYTF
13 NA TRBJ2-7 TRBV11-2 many CASSLDANRRGYF
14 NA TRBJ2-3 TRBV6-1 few CASSEDIPRDTQYF
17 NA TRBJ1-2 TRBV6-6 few CASSYNPGTGENYGYTF
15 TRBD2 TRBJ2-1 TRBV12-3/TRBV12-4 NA CASRPSGGNLDEQFF
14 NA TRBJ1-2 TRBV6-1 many CASTLGRGLYGYTF
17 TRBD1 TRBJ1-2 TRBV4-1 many CASSLRDRGLSNYGYTF
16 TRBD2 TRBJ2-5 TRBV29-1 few CSVEDGASGRGETQYF
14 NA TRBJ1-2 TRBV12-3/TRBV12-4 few CASSGQRGVGGYTF
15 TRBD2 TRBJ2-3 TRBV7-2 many CASSLTLAGADTQYF
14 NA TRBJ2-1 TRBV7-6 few CASSLGGTYNEQFF
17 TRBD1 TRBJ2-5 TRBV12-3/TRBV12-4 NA CASSLAHDRGFVETQYF
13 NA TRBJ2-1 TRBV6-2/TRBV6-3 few CASRSRGYNEQFF
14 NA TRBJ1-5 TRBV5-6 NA CASSLEGVNQPQHF
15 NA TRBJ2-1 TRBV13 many CASSSSGLFRNEQFF
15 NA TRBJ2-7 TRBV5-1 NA CASSLELAPSYEQYF
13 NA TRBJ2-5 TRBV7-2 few CASSYRSQETQYF
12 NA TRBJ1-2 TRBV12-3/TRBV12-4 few CASSRNVRGYTF
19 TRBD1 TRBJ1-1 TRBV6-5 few CASSDAIGGTGFLGEEAFF
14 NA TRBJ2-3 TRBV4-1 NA CASRTEGTADTQYF
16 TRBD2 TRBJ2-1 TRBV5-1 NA CASSPAERGGLDEQFF
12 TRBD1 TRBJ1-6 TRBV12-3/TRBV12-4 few CASSDRVPPLHF
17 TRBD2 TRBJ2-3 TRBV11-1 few CASSLSSTSGGTDTQYF
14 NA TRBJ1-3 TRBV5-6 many CASSLAGPLNTIYF
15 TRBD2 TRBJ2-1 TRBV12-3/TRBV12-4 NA CASSLAGGPTNEQFF